The entry below describes one TCR beta chain. No cognate antigen has been identified for it. It has no much larger one-base neighbor in the sample; base qualities were not kept. Library creation used the immunoSEQ multiplex PCR assay. The multiplex PCR relied on a mix of 60 forward primers for TCR Vbeta segments and 13 reverse primers for TCR Jbeta segments. The CDR3 region of rearranged TCR beta genes was amplified from genomic DNA by a multiplex PCR assay. Amplified TCR beta libraries were sequenced as 87-base-pair reads on the Illumina HiSeq System. The original pipeline was this. A later analysis counted tens of millions of unique TCR beta chains across the 640 or so repertoires, and 10 million to 12 million of these chains were shared by at least two donors. To remove PCR and sequencing errors, raw reads were error-corrected and collapsed into unique sequences using a nearest-neighbor algorithm that merged closely related sequences. CDR3 sequences were aligned to IMGT reference sequences to assign V, D and J gene segments. For a sequence to be retained, a match of at least six nucleotides was required to both a V gene segment and a J gene segment. A rearrangement was called productive if the CDR3 had no stop codons and remained in frame with V and J, and every other rearrangement was called non-productive. Following IMGT convention, CDR3 was defined as the stretch from the second conserved V-encoded cysteine up to the conserved J-encoded phenylalanine. Sequences without an unambiguous match to a single V gene segment were excluded from the earlier analysis of several hundred of the donors. An earlier analysis of a few hundred of the donors classified V segments as functional when productive rearrangements were above 56.7% and as segregating when the standard deviation between donors was above 5%. A statistical classification framework was built for diagnosing cytomegalovirus status from the catalog of TCR beta chain sequences. A later analysis assigned V and J genes by comparing TCR nucleotide sequences with IMGT/GENE-DB human TR gene sequences. Using the TCRdist pipeline, a later analysis assigned CDR3 sequences along with most-parsimonious VDJ recombination scenarios. In a later analysis, every TCR beta chain was defined by the combination of its CDR3 amino acid sequence and its V-gene family, and reads without a unique V-gene family were dropped. To address suspected cross-contamination and a sequencing artifact, a later analysis removed roughly 580 highly shared, low-generation-probability nucleotide sequences. A later analysis calculated a clonal expansion index for each public chain from normalized within-repertoire ranks of inferred template counts. In a later analysis, generation probabilities were computed using a VDJ recombination model fitted to out-of-frame rearrangements, and the results were checked against IGoR. A later analysis scored TCR-TCR, TCR-HLA and TCR-CMV co-occurrence with hypergeometric tests, applying a repertoire-size bias correction to TCR pairs. False discovery rates were estimated in a later analysis by permuting HLA or CMV assignments 20 times. In a later analysis, co-occurring TCRs were grouped using DBSCAN, and TCRdist sequence similarity was added for clustering within HLA-allele-positive subsets. Co-occurrence clustering excluded repertoires with fewer than 30,000 or more than 120,000 public chains, plus five with anomalous nucleotide sharing. Drawn from immuneACCESS, this table holds only the in-frame rearrangements with V and J called that TCRdb kept. Clones are partly lost; checked studies trace under half to an unresolved V gene and leave the rest unexplained. From that table come the V and J calls and clone size; the DNA was used to work out D and trimming. This sample gives fewer than 200,000 clones in total; roughly four fifths of them show up just once. 1.5% to 2% of the sample is in the top ten clones.

This sample stems from a study of cytomegalovirus exposure and HLA in healthy donors (dated by TCRdb to about 2017). Regarding the study in general: An earlier analysis of several hundred of the donors reported 250 to 300 Gb of sequence data and more than 90 million unique TCR beta sequences from roughly 200 million T cells. The study aimed to test whether signatures of past pathogen exposure could be identified by cataloging public T cell receptors. Donor age, sex, ethnicity and CMV serostatus were collected together with the repertoire data. About 280 gigabases of sequencing data and tens of millions of unique TCR sequences were included in an early release covering 550 to 650 HLA-typed donors. All discovery cohort repertoires had been generated on a single sequencing platform. Of the roughly 400 genotyped donors, approximately 81% were placed in the genetic ancestry cluster associated with self-reported Caucasian donors. Across about 370 genotyped donors of the cohort, an average of roughly 250,000 unique TCR beta nucleotide sequences per donor were sequenced, and around 20% of those sequences were non-productive. The study profiled the T cell repertoires of under 700 subjects by immunosequencing and related them to cytomegalovirus serostatus. The study combined high-throughput TCR immunosequencing, statistical association of individual TCRs with disease status, and machine learning to predict cytomegalovirus infection status. Typing coverage varied by locus: 629-630 donors for A, B, C, DRB1 and DQB1; approximately 520 for DQA1; about 590 for DPA1; about 450 for DPB1. Rather than drawing on any new phenotypic data, the later analysis identified candidate immune exposures from TCR beta sequences and the way those sequences occurred across donors. An earlier analysis of around 580 of the donors used high-throughput TCR beta sequencing to judge whether each TCR beta V gene segment behaved as functional or pseudogenic. In addition to the first cohort of 500 to 850 subjects, a separate validation cohort of 100 to 150 different subjects was used. Roughly five DR-DQ haplotypes were handled as single units for association and clustering, since linkage in the cohort was strong. In a later analysis, previously published TCR beta repertoires from 666 donors were re-analyzed and high-resolution HLA genotyping was added so that TCR occurrence patterns could be studied. A later genetic analysis took genome-wide SNP genotypes for about 55% of the 666 donors and used that subset as a discovery cohort. HLA typing included class I and class II loci at four-digit resolution. Here is what the overall study found, with its caveats: In a later genetic analysis, a missense DCLRE1C variant was associated with V-gene and J-gene trimming of TCR beta chains, and the association was replicated in an independent cohort. Across donors, most TCR sequences were observed very rarely, whereas some public TCRs were present in many individuals. In a later analysis, some 17,000 TCR beta sequences were associated with specific HLA alleles at a false discovery rate of 0.05. In a later genetic analysis, fewer N-insertions in productive TCRs were reported among donors in an Asian-associated ancestry cluster than the 666-donor mean. For the cohort, immune exposure information was limited to CMV serostatus. Linkage disequilibrium might explain the correlated functional status among segregating V segments, but an unknown experimental factor could not be ruled out. A later analysis reported that several top co-occurrence clusters appeared linked to parvovirus B19, influenza, CMV and Epstein-Barr virus. Three of the identified cytomegalovirus-associated TCR beta chains were confirmed in vitro to be specific for cytomegalovirus antigens. It was suggested by the authors that the approach could potentially be generalized to other disease states and immunological phenotypes. The 87-base-pair reads could not distinguish some IMGT-functional V segments, including TRBV6-2 and TRBV6-3, so those segments were excluded. About 15 rarely observed V segments, including chromosome 9 orphons, were excluded from the earlier analysis of approximately 500 of the donors because counts were too low. When HLA alleles, especially DR and DQ, strongly co-occurred, TCR associations were difficult to assign to individual alleles. Broadly in line with IMGT annotations, most TCR beta V segments showed up in productive rearrangements about 87% or about 30% of the time in an earlier analysis of roughly 590 of the donors. In the study, around 150 TCR beta chains were listed as associated with cytomegalovirus. A further reported finding was that TCR beta sequences accurately predicted the HLA-A and HLA-B alleles for most subjects in the first cohort. The presence/absence analyses assumed that sequencing depth was roughly uniform across donors, and that assumption may not be true. The sequencing pipeline was judged likely to have produced a cluster of highly shared sequence variants as a technical artifact. In a later analysis, TCR association rates were found to vary across HLA loci, with the most associated TCRs seen for DRB1 alleles and the fewest for HLA-C alleles. This cohort had only TCR beta chains sequenced, and the lack of alpha or paired-chain data limited which features could be detected. HLA typing was unavailable for some donors at each locus, so association tests used only the typed subset. In both the original and validation cohorts, the classifier was reported to diagnose cytomegalovirus status with high specificity and sensitivity. A later analysis found that most CMV-associated TCR beta chains appeared HLA-restricted, with HLA associations seemingly driven largely by CMV exposure. In a later analysis, HLA-associated TCR beta chains were found to be more clonally expanded and to have lower generation probabilities than equally common non-associated chains.

In total, about 650 healthy bone marrow donors made up the cohort. At the time of sampling, every cohort member was nominally healthy, though immune exposures that went unrecorded were likely present. The donor tested CMV seronegative, placing the donor among the approximately 400 seronegative members of the cohort. A peripheral blood sample was provided by each donor, and peripheral blood mononuclear cells were used for TCR beta sequencing. The Qiagen DNeasy Blood Extraction Kit was used to extract genomic DNA from the blood cell samples. CDR1 and CDR2 (SGHDT, YYEEEE) derive from the germline V gene. The CDR3, from cysteine to phenylalanine, totals 15 residues. Only the CDR3 DNA stays, 45 bases, in frame from base 1. Deletion took 2 bases off V and 0 bases off J, with a span of 11 bases between the germline ends.

Input material: PBMCs. The sequence joins TRBV5-6 to TRBJ1-2, with the identity of the D gene unclear. The TCR comes from a woman aged 18-29 years in good health and CMV-seronegative. This receptor has the CDR3 CASSFGREPNYGYTF. The DNA reads as follows: TGTGCCAGCAGCTTTGGCCGGGAACCTAACTATGGCTACACCTTC.